Presented here are 19 T cell receptor beta chains from one specimen sequenced in a study of sequential checkpoint blockade in melanoma. Treatment reported: randomized to nivolumab then ipilimumab (arm A) or the reverse (arm B). TCRdb's copy holds only in-frame clones and misses some; the assay was immunoSEQ multiplex PCR. The sample includes more than 9,500 clones, roughly 77% of them seen just once. The sample consisted of CD8+ T cells sorted from blood (inferred from file names), taken from a patient given nivolumab and ipilimumab in sequence. Receptors originate from a human donor with melanoma.

V and J are TRBV2 and TRBJ2-2; TRBD2 matches 13 bases. The ends lost 8 bases at V and 0 bases at J; junction bases unmatched: 6. Germline-derived CDR1 and CDR2 are SNHLY and FYNNEI. The CDR3 runs 17 residues. CDR3 amino acids: CASSNGTSGANTGELFF. CDR3 coding DNA: TGTGCCAGCTCAAACGGGACTAGCGGGGCGAACACCGGGGAGCTGTTTTTT.

This chain uses TRBV2 with TRBJ1-2; 7 nucleotides match TRBD1. Looked up from germline, CDR1 is SNHLY and CDR2 is FYNNEI. V was pared by 1 base and J by 3 bases, with 5 bases of the junction left unmatched. This CDR3 has 15 residues. CDR3 region: CASSEGKGAYYGYTF. The CDR3 DNA follows: TGTGCCAGCAGTGAAGGGAAGGGGGCTTACTATGGCTACACCTTC.

This chain joins TRBV30 and TRBJ2-1; D perhaps matches TRBD2 (6 bases). Trimming took 2 bases from V and 6 from J, leaving 17 bases between them. The CDR3 is 15 amino acids. CDR1 GTSNPN and CDR2 SVGIG come from the germline V gene (reference sequence). The chain's CDR3 is CAWSTDGGRGNEQFF. The CDR3 coding sequence is TGTGCCTGGAGTACGGACGGGGGACGGGGCAATGAGCAGTTCTTC.

The chain is built from TRBV7-8 and TRBJ2-7; TRBD1 aligns across 9 bases. Germline CDR1 is SGHVS and CDR2 is FQNEAQ. The ends lost 5 bases at V and 5 bases at J; junction bases unmatched: 4. This CDR3 is 13 amino acids long. This chain's CDR3 is CASSRDRGDEQYF. The CDR3, as DNA: TGTGCCAGCAGCCGAGACAGGGGGGACGAGCAGTACTTC.

The chain couples TRBV5-5 to TRBJ2-3; no definite D call. Germline assignment: CDR1 SGHKS and CDR2 YYEKEE (reference sequence). This CDR3 is built from 16 residues. Trimming cost V 3 bases and J 0 bases, with 14 bases left between them. CDR3: CASSSPDKSSTDTQYF. DNA for the CDR3: TGTGCCAGCAGCTCCCCTGACAAGTCTAGCACAGATACGCAGTATTTT.

V gene TRBV11-2 combines with J gene TRBJ2-2; D is ambiguous. Trimming took off 2 bases at V and 4 bases at J, with 8 bases between the two ends. In germline, CDR1 is SGHAT, CDR2 FQNNGV. This CDR3 spans 14 amino acids. The CDR3 DNA reads TGTGCCAGCAGCTTAAGTCAGGTCACCGGGGAGCTGTTTTTT. Its translation: CASSLSQVTGELFF.

About this clone: This same CDR3 is encoded by further DNA sequences in the sample. This chain joins TRBV7-9 and TRBJ2-3, with D perhaps TRBD2 (5 bases). CDR1 is SEHNR and CDR2 is FQNEAQ in the germline V gene (reference sequence). Trimming took off 5 bases at V and 0 bases at J, with 12 bases between the two ends. CDR3 size: 15 residues. The CDR3: CASSPPGVSTDTQYF. In DNA form, the CDR3 reads TGTGCCAGCAGCCCGCCCGGGGTGAGCACAGATACGCAGTATTTT.

The chain carries TRBV30 and TRBJ2-7; no reliable D call. The V gene's germline CDR1 is GTSNPN and CDR2 SVGIG (reference sequence). V lost 4 bases to trimming and J lost 1 base, with 11 bases between them. This CDR3 is built from 13 residues. The CDR3, as DNA: TGTGCCTGGAACCCTACAGTTTCCTACGAGCAGTACTTC. Its protein is CAWNPTVSYEQYF.

The V and J genes are TRBV9 and TRBJ2-6, with 12 bases identical to TRBD1. The CDR3 runs to 20 residues. Germline CDR1 is SGDLS and CDR2 is YYNGEE. V was clipped by 6 bases and J by 4 bases; unmatched bases: 17. CDR3 coding DNA: TGTGCCAGCAATCTAAACCCATCCGGGACAGGGGGCCCAGGGGCCAACGTCCTGACTTTC. Translation: CASNLNPSGTGGPGANVLTF.

The CDR3 nucleotides are TGTGCCAGCCGCGGACAGGGTTTTTACGAGCAGTACTTC. It translates to CASRGQGFYEQYF. The chain recombines TRBV2 with TRBJ2-7; 8 nucleotides align to TRBD1. Trimming removed 8 bases from V and 4 bases from J; junction bases left unmatched: 7. The germline V gene has CDR1 SNHLY and CDR2 FYNNEI. The CDR3 spans 13 residues.

This chain uses TRBV2 with TRBJ2-1; 10 positions agree with TRBD2. Germline lookup yields CDR1 SNHLY and CDR2 FYNNEI. After removal of 6 bases from V and 2 bases from J, the junction contained 13 bases not matched to a gene. The length of the CDR3 is 18 residues. CDR3 nucleotides: TGTGCCAGCAGCGAATCACCTATAGCGGGGGGCCCCTACAATGAGCAGTTCTTC. Protein sequence: CASSESPIAGGPYNEQFF.

In its sample, this clone is medium-sized. The rearrangement uses TRBV10-3 and TRBJ1-2; the D gene is possibly TRBD1 (6 bases). The germline V gene has CDR1 ENHRY and CDR2 SYGVKD. The CDR3 covers 12 residues. With 4 bases removed from V and 8 bases from J, the gap between germline ends came to 11 bases. The DNA of the CDR3 is TGTGCCATCAGTGGGGACAAAGTGGGCTACACCTTC. Translating it yields CAISGDKVGYTF.

In this sample, this clone turned up once. This chain joins TRBV5-6 and TRBJ2-7; 9 bases match TRBD2. After removal of 1 base from V and 6 bases from J, the junction contained 8 bases not matched to a gene. CDR3 length: 15 residues. CDR1 is SGHDT, CDR2 YYEEEE, per germline. The DNA of the CDR3 is TGTGCCAGCAGCTTGTGGGCTAGCGGGGTACTCGAGCAGTACTTC. Amino acid sequence: CASSLWASGVLEQYF.

CDR3 in amino acids: CASSENPGQGYQPQHF. Written as DNA, the CDR3 is TGTGCCAGCAGTGAAAATCCGGGACAGGGCTATCAGCCCCAGCATTTT. This sequence joins TRBV6-1 and TRBJ1-5, with TRBD1 matching 9 bases. The germline CDR1 and CDR2 sequences are MNHNS and SASEGT. V shed 2 bases, J shed 5 bases, and the junction held 7 bases outside the gene matches. The CDR3 contains 16 residues.

The genes are TRBV19 and TRBJ1-2; D might be TRBD1 (6 bases). This CDR3 is 14 amino acids long. V lost 9 bases and J lost 4, with 18 bases in between. Germline CDR1 reads LNHDA; CDR2 reads SQIVND (reference sequence). The CDR3 bases are TGTGCCAGCACTGCCAGGGGAAGCGTCTATGGCTACACCTTC. It translates to CASTARGSVYGYTF.

In the case of this clone: Different DNA sequences within this sample yield the same CDR3. The chain uses TRBV13 and TRBJ2-2, with 9 bases fitting TRBD2. The CDR3 has 14 amino acids. Germline-derived CDR1 and CDR2 are PRHDT and FYEKMQ (reference sequence). The junction had 3 bases not matched to a gene; V was cut back by 4 bases and J by 6 bases. The CDR3 nucleotides read TGTGCCAGCAGCTCGGGACTAGCAGCCGGGGAGCTGTTTTTT. Protein sequence: CASSSGLAAGELFF.

This clone has just one count. This chain connects TRBV5-6 to TRBJ2-7; TRBD2 agrees at 11 bases. The length of the CDR3 is 14 residues. Germline V gene sequence: CDR1 SGHDT, CDR2 YYEEEE. V lost 3 bases, J lost 3 bases, and 2 bases stayed unmatched. CDR3: CASSSSGRFYEQYF. The CDR3 coding sequence is TGTGCCAGCAGCTCTAGCGGGAGGTTCTACGAGCAGTACTTC.

The chain joins TRBV4-1 to TRBJ2-3; 13 bases fit TRBD2. CDR1 is MGHRA, CDR2 YSYEKL, per germline. CDR3 length: 16 residues. The V segment lost 4 bases and the J segment 3 bases; nucleotides outside the gene matches: 4. This chain's CDR3 is CASSPGLAGMTDTQYF. The CDR3 DNA reads TGCGCCAGCAGCCCGGGACTAGCGGGGATGACAGATACGCAGTATTTT.

The chain employs TRBV11-2 and TRBJ2-3, with 7 bases aligning to TRBD2. Per germline, CDR1 SGHAT and CDR2 FQNNGV. This CDR3 contains 15 residues. The J segment lost 2 bases and the V segment lost 4 bases, leaving 6 bases of the junction unmatched. CDR3 sequence (DNA): TGTGCCAGCAGCTCCCCGGGAGGACTCACAGATACGCAGTATTTT. Residues: CASSSPGGLTDTQYF.